This TCR beta chain appears in the sequencing data of a study of blood T cell repertoires in COVID-19. Method: immunoSEQ multiplex PCR; TCRdb's copy keeps in-frame clones and lacks some. The sample records approximately 270,000 clones, about 89% being singletons. This clonotype originated in a man aged 40-50 years with active or convalescent COVID-19. The sample taken for sequencing was peripheral blood.

CDR3 in amino acids: CASSLDQGAHGYTF. CDR3 nucleotide sequence: TGTGCCAGCAGTTTAGATCAGGGGGCGCACGGCTACACCTTC. V usage is TRBV2 and J usage is TRBJ1-2; 8 bases map to TRBD1. The CDR3 contains 14 residues. Trimming at V came to 5 bases and at J to 8 bases, leaving 10 bases not matched to a gene. Germline V CDR1 and CDR2: SNHLY, FYNNEI.